The T cell receptor beta chain under discussion was sequenced for a study of shared clonotypes between healthy human individuals. Trimming took 0 bases from V and 0 from J, leaving 12 bases between them. The CDR3 runs 16 residues. Germline-derived CDR1 and CDR2 are SGHRS and YFSETQ. Sorted-subset replicate PCRs used about 0.2 ug DNA, about 30,000 T cell genomes. In the original analysis: As immunoSEQ supplied junction-only sequences (without quality scores), filtering differed. Sequenced by immunoSEQ multiplex PCR; TCRdb stores in-frame clones only, minus some. V and J calls plus clone size are reproduced from that table; the DNA served to infer D and trimming. The sample lists more than 1,200,000 clones, 98% to 99% occurring once.

Sequencing was performed on naive CD4+ T cells sorted from blood. The subset is: CD45RA+ positively selected. This clonotype was sampled from a man aged 25 to 45 in good health. The gene calls are TRBV5-1 and TRBJ2-5; possible D gene TRBD1, 5 bases. CDR3 DNA sequence: TGCGCCAGCAGCTTGGGGGTGACAGCGTACCAAGAGACCCAGTACTTC. Protein product: CASSLGVTAYQETQYF. Full variable domain (outside the CDR3, taken from reference TRBV5-1 and TRBJ2-5): KAGVTQTPRYLIKTRGQQVTLSCSPISGHRSVSWYQQTPGQGLQFLFEYFSETQRNKGNFPGRFSGRQFSNSRSEMNVSTLELGDSALYLCASSLGVTAYQETQYFGPGTRLLVL.